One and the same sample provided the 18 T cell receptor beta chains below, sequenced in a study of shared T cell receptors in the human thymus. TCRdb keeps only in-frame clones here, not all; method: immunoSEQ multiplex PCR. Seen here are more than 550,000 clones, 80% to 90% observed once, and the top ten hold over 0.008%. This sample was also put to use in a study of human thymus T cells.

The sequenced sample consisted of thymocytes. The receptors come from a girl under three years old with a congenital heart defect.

The CDR3 region is CASSLAQGGSNLPSYGYTF. CDR3 nucleotide sequence: TGTGCCAGCAGCCTAGCCCAAGGGGGCAGCAATTTACCTTCCTATGGCTACACCTTC. The chain couples TRBV2 to TRBJ1-2; 7 bases align to TRBD1. Germline assignment: CDR1 SNHLY and CDR2 FYNNEI. The CDR3 spans 19 residues. With 6 bases clipped from V and 4 bases from J, the junction kept 23 bases outside the gene matches.

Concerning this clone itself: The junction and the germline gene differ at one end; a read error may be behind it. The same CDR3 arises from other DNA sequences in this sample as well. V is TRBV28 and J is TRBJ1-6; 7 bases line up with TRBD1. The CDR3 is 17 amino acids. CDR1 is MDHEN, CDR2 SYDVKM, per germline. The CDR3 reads CASREGNPGGGHSPLHF. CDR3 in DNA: TGTGCCAGCAGAGAGGGGAACCCAGGGGGTGGACATTCCCCCCTCCACTTT.

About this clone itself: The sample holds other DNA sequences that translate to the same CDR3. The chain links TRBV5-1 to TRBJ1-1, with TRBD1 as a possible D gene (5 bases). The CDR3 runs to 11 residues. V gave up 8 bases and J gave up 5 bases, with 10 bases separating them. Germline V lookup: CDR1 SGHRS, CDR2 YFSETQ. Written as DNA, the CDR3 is TGCGCCAGTTCCGGGGGTACTGAAGCTTTCTTT. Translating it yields CASSGGTEAFF. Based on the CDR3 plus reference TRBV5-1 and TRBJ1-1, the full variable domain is KAGVTQTPRYLIKTRGQQVTLSCSPISGHRSVSWYQQTPGQGLQFLFEYFSETQRNKGNFPGRFSGRQFSNSRSEMNVSTLELGDSALYLCASSGGTEAFFGQGTRLTVV.

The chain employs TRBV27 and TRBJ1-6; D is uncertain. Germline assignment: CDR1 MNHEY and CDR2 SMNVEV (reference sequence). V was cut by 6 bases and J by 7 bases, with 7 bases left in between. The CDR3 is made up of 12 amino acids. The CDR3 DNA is TGTGCCAGCAGCTACGGGAATTCACCCCTCCACTTT. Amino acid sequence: CASSYGNSPLHF.

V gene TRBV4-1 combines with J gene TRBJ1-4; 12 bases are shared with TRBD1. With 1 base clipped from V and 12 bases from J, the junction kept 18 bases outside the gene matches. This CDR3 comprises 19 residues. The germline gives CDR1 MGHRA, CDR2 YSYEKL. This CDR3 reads CASSQAGTGGTIDGGELFF. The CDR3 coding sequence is TGCGCCAGCAGCCAAGCCGGGACAGGGGGCACGATTGACGGTGGGGAACTGTTTTTT.

CDR3 sequence: CASSDAVTPYEQYF. DNA of the CDR3: TGTGCCAGCAGTGATGCAGTCACCCCCTACGAGCAGTACTTC. The rearrangement joins TRBV2 to TRBJ2-7; D is unresolved. CDR1 and CDR2 from the germline V gene are SNHLY and FYNNEI. This CDR3 contains 14 residues. The V and J ends lost 3 bases and 2 bases respectively, with 11 bases between them. Complete variable domain (other parts from reference TRBV2 and TRBJ2-7): EPEVTQTPSHQVTQMGQEVILRCVPISNHLYFYWYRQILGQKVEFLVSFYNNEISEKSEIFDDQFSVERPDGSNFTLKIRSTKLEDSAMYFCASSDAVTPYEQYFGPGTRLTVT.

The CDR3 here is CASRNMNTEAFF. Here the CDR3 DNA reads TGTGCCAGCAGAAACATGAACACTGAAGCTTTCTTT. V gene TRBV6-5 combines with J gene TRBJ1-1, with unresolved D. V was clipped by 6 bases and J by 0 bases, with 5 bases between them. The germline V gene encodes CDR1 MNHEY and CDR2 SVGAGI. There are 12 residues in the CDR3.

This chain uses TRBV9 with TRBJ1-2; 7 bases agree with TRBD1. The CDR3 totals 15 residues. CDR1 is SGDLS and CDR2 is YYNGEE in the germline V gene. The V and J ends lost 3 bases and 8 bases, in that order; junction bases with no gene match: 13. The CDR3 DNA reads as TGTGCCAGCAGCGCGGCCCCGACAGGGAGCAGAGGCTACACCTTC. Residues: CASSAAPTGSRGYTF. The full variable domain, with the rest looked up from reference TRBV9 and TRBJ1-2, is DSGVTQTPKHLITATGQRVTLRCSPRSGDLSVYWYQQSLDQGLQFLIQYYNGEERAKGNILERFSAQQFPDLHSELNLSSLELGDSALYFCASSAAPTGSRGYTFGSGTRLTVV.

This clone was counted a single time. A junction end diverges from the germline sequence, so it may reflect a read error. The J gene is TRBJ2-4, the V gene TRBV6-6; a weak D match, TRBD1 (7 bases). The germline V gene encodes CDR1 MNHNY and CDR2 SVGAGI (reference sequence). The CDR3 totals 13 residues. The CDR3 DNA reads TGTGCCAGCAGTTACTCCGGCTCAGGGGGGACGGGTTTC. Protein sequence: CASSYSGSGGTGF.

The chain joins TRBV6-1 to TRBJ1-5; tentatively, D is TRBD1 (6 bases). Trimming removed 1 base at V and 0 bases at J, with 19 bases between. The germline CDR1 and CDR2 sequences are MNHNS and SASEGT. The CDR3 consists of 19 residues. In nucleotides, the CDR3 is TGTGCCAGCAGTGAAGTGACAGGTGAAGGGAGCTATAGCAATCAGCCCCAGCATTTT. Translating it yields CASSEVTGEGSYSNQPQHF.

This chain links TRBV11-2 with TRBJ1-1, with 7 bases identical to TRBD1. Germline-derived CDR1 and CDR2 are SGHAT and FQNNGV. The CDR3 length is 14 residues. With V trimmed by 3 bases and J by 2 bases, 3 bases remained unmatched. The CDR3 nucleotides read TGTGCCAGCAGCTTTCGGACAGGTAACACTGAAGCTTTCTTT. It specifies CASSFRTGNTEAFF.

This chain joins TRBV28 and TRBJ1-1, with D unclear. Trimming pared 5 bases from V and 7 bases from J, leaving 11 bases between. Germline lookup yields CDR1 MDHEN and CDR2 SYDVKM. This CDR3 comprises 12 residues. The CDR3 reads CASSPPLGEAFF. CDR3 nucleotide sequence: TGTGCCAGCAGTCCCCCCCTCGGTGAAGCTTTCTTT. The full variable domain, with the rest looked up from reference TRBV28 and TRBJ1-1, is DVKVTQSSRYLVKRTGEKVFLECVQDMDHENMFWYRQDPGLGLRLIYFSYDVKMKEKGDIPEGYSVSREKKERFSLILESASTNQTSMYLCASSPPLGEAFFGQGTRLTVV.

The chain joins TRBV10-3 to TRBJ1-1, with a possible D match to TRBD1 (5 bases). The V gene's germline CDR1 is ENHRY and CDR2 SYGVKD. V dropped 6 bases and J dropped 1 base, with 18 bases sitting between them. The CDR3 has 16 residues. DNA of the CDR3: TGTGCCATCAGATCGGACGGCAGGGCAGGGAACACTGAAGCTTTCTTT. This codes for CAIRSDGRAGNTEAFF.

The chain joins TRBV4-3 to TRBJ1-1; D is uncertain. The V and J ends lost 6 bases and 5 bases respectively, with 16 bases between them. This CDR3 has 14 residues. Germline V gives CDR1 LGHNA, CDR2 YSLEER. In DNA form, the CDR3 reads TGCGCCAGCAGGCCCTCGGCAGGCGGGACTGAAGCTTTCTTT. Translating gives CASRPSAGGTEAFF.

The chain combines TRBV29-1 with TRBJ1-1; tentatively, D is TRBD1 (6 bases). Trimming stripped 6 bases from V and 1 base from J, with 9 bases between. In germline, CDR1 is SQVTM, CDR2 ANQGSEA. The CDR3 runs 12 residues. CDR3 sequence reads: CSVQGRNTEAFF. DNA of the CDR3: TGCAGCGTACAGGGCCGGAACACTGAAGCTTTCTTT.

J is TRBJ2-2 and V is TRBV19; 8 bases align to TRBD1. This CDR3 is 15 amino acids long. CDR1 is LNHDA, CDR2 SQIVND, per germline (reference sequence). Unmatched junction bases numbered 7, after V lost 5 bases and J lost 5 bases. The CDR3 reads CASSAMTGETGELFF. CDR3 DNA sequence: TGTGCCAGTAGTGCAATGACAGGGGAGACCGGGGAGCTGTTTTTT.

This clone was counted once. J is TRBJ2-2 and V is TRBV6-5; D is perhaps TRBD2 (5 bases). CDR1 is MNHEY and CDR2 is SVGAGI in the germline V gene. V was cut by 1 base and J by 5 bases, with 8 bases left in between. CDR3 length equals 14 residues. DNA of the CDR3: TGTGCCAGCAGTTACTTCGGGAAAACCGGGGAGCTGTTTTTT. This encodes CASSYFGKTGELFF.

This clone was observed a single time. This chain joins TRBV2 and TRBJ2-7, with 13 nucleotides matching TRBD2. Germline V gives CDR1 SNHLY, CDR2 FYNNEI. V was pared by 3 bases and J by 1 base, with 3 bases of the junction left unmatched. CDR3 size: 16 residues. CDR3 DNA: TGTGCCAGCAGTGACCCGGGACTAGCGGGGTCCTACGAGCAGTACTTC. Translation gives CASSDPGLAGSYEQYF.